Listed below are T cell receptor beta chains from one sample, sequenced in a study of post-analysis software for immune sequencing data. One entry per CDR3 protein results from TCRdb running MiXCR on the PCR reads. The sample consists of about 260,000 distinct CDR3 sequences, approximately 34% of them appearing once. Sequencing used blood. The receptors shown here come from a girl under 18 with multiple sclerosis. Each CDR3 is given with its conserved first and last residue. D genes are given only for firm matches. Clone size is not always given. Where it is, it says once, few, many or a class for expanded clones.

CDR3,DNA,J,V,size,D
CASSSNRGETQYF,TGTGCCAGCAGTTCTAATCGGGGTGAGACCCAGTACTTC,TRBJ2-5,TRBV28,.,.
CASRGPQETQYF,TGTGCCAGCCGTGGGCCTCAAGAGACCCAGTACTTC,TRBJ2-5,TRBV6-1,many,.
CASRTDSRQEAFF,TGTGCCAGCCGAACGGACAGCCGGCAAGAAGCTTTCTTT,TRBJ1-1,TRBV7-2,many,.
CASSRGTGGTQYF,TGTGCCAGCAGTCGGGGGACCGGCGGGACCCAGTACTTC,TRBJ2-5,TRBV12-3/TRBV12-4,.,.
CASSEQGDHYGYTF,TGTGCCAGCAGCGAGCAAGGGGACCACTATGGCTACACCTTC,TRBJ1-2,TRBV3-1,.,.
CASSQEPGINQPQHF,TGCGCCAGCAGCCAAGAGCCGGGGATCAATCAGCCCCAGCATTTT,TRBJ1-5,TRBV4-1,.,.
CASSLGSSGRVTYEQYF,TGTGCCAGCAGCTTGGGTTCTAGCGGGAGGGTAACCTACGAGCAGTACTTC,TRBJ2-7,TRBV7-4,.,TRBD2
CASSEDLVYGYTF,TGCGCCAGCAGCGAGGACCTGGTTTATGGCTACACCTTC,TRBJ1-2,TRBV5-1,many,.
CSVEDPSGTSGSYYNEQFF,TGCAGCGTTGAAGATCCGTCCGGGACTAGCGGGAGTTACTACAATGAGCAGTTCTTC,TRBJ2-1,TRBV29-1,.,TRBD2
CASSRPSRGETQYF,TGTGCCAGTAGTAGGCCCAGCCGGGGAGAGACCCAGTACTTC,TRBJ2-5,TRBV19,few,.
CASSPPGQSSYEQYF,TGTGCCAGCAGTCCCCCGGGACAGAGCTCCTACGAGCAGTACTTC,TRBJ2-7,TRBV28,few,TRBD1
CASSERATRGTNTGELFF,TGTGCCAGCAGTGAAAGGGCCACCCGGGGGACGAACACCGGGGAGCTGTTTTTT,TRBJ2-2,TRBV6-1,.,.
CASSIDLLQTGAATEAFF,TGTGCCAGTAGTATAGATCTTCTGCAGACCGGGGCGGCCACTGAAGCTTTCTTT,TRBJ1-1,TRBV19,few,.
CASSPNDSPNQPQHF,TGTGCCAGCAGTCCAAACGACAGCCCAAATCAGCCCCAGCATTTT,TRBJ1-5,TRBV28,.,.
CASSVLDSYGYTF,TGTGCCAGCAGCGTACTCGACAGCTATGGCTACACCTTC,TRBJ1-2,TRBV7-2,.,.
CSVDTTGQETQYF,TGCAGCGTGGATACGACAGGGCAAGAGACCCAGTACTTC,TRBJ2-5,TRBV29-1,many,TRBD1
CASNDRGGSPLHF,TGTGCCAGCAACGACAGGGGCGGGTCACCCCTCCACTTT,TRBJ1-6,TRBV28,many,TRBD1
CSARDRDYGYTF,TGCAGTGCTAGAGACAGGGACTATGGCTACACCTTC,TRBJ1-2,TRBV20-1,.,.
CASSLGGANDNEQFF,TGCGCCAGCAGCTTAGGCGGGGCTAACGACAATGAGCAGTTCTTC,TRBJ2-1,TRBV5-1,many,.
CASSLNQEQYF,TGTGCCAGCAGTTTGAATCAGGAGCAGTATTTT,TRBJ2-3,TRBV12-3/TRBV12-4,.,.
CASRSGGGNNEQFF,TGTGCCAGCAGATCAGGGGGTGGGAATAATGAGCAGTTCTTC,TRBJ2-1,TRBV12-3/TRBV12-4,.,TRBD1
CASSQEPASGGGMETQYF,TGTGCCAGCAGCCAAGAACCGGCTAGCGGGGGGGGTATGGAGACCCAGTACTTC,TRBJ2-5,TRBV4-2,many,TRBD2
CASSLSAGATDTQYF,TGTGCCAGCAGCCTTAGCGCGGGAGCCACAGATACGCAGTATTTT,TRBJ2-3,TRBV7-2,.,TRBD2
CASSQMAQGEKLFF,TGTGCCAGCAGCCAAATGGCCCAGGGTGAAAAACTGTTTTTT,TRBJ1-4,TRBV14,.,.
CASSSRKGNTEAFF,TGTGCCAGCAGCTCCAGAAAGGGGAACACTGAAGCTTTCTTT,TRBJ1-1,TRBV7-2,.,.
CASSHVGKEGRETQYF,TGCGCCAGCAGCCATGTAGGGAAGGAAGGGAGAGAGACCCAGTACTTC,TRBJ2-5,TRBV4-1,once,.
CASKDSRNSPLHF,TGTGCCAGCAAGGACAGCCGTAATTCACCCCTCCACTTT,TRBJ1-6,TRBV6-6,many,.
CSASRSGGVPDTQYF,TGCAGTGCTAGCCGGAGCGGGGGGGTACCTGATACGCAGTATTTT,TRBJ2-3,TRBV20-1,many,TRBD2
CASSRTQAVNSNQPQHF,TGTGCCAGCAGCCGGACTCAGGCAGTGAATAGCAATCAGCCCCAGCATTTT,TRBJ1-5,TRBV7-8,.,.
CATSIDREETQYF,TGTGCCACCAGCATCGACAGGGAAGAGACCCAGTACTTC,TRBJ2-5,TRBV15,many,TRBD1
CASSFMTEAFF,TGTGCCAGCAGTTTTATGACTGAAGCTTTCTTT,TRBJ1-1,TRBV12-3/TRBV12-4,few,.
CASSQRGSDTGELFF,TGCGCCAGCAGCCAAAGAGGGAGCGACACCGGGGAGCTGTTTTTT,TRBJ2-2,TRBV4-1,many,.